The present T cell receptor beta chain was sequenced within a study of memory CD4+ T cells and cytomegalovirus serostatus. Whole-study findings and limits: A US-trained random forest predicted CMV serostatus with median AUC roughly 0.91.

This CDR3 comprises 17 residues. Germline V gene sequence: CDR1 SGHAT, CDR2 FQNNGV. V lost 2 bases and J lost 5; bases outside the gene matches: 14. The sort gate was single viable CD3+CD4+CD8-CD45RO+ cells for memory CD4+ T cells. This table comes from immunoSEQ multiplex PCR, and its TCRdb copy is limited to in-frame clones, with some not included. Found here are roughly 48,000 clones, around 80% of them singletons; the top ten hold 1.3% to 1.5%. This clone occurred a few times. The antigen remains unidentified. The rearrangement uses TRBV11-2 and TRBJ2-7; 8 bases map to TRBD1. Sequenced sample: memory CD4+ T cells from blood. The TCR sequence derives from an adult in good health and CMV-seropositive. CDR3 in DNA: TGTGCCAGCAGCTTATTACCAGGGGGCGAACCTTGGCACGAGCAGTACTTC. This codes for CASSLLPGGEPWHEQYF.